The subject of this entry is one T cell receptor beta chain. The antigen is not known. The data belong to a study of T cell responses to AZD1222 COVID-19 vaccine. Study-wide findings and caveats: Donors, mostly white British, included more females; clonal diversity was possibly underestimated. Per reports, nearly half of all spike-specific TCRs target regions that are unmutated in variants. Spike-specific TCR breadth and depth rose after two AZD1222 doses.

Assay used: immunoSEQ multiplex PCR; TCRdb lists only in-frame clones, some missing. The sample gives some 150,000 clones, 85% to 95% of which show up once; 1.3% is in the top ten. V gave up 5 bases and J gave up 1 base, with 13 bases separating them. The CDR3 loop spans 16 amino acids. Germline CDR1 reads KGHDR; CDR2 reads SFDVKD. The sequencing used peripheral blood, collected on day 0 of AZD1222 vaccination. This rearrangement joins TRBV24-1 to TRBJ2-2, with no clear D. The sequence came from an adult in good health. The CDR3 spells CATSARRNLNTGELFF. The CDR3, as DNA: TGTGCCACCAGTGCAAGACGGAACCTGAACACCGGGGAGCTGTTTTTT.